This note documents a single TCR beta chain sequence. The antigen it binds to is not known. No much larger clone is present one base from it, and per-base qualities are unavailable. Sequences MNHEY (CDR1) and SMNVEV (CDR2) are obtained from the germline V gene (reference sequence). Between the V and J ends, shortened by 1 base and 1 base respectively, the junction contains 8 bases. There are 14 amino acids in the CDR3, from cysteine to phenylalanine inclusive. The read is trimmed to its CDR3 DNA, 42 bases read in frame from base 1. Using the deep immunoSEQ assay, TCR CDR3 regions were amplified from genomic DNA by multiplex PCR. Extracted genomic DNA from each cell subset was spread evenly across all wells of several immunoSEQ 96-well plates, with each plate serving as a replicate. Each replicate PCR for sorted subsets received roughly 0.2 ug genomic DNA, equal to 30,000 or so T cell genomes. Purified libraries were measured with a Qubit 3.0 fluorometer, size-checked on a Bioanalyzer 2100, and measured again with the KAPA Library Quantification kit. A separate single-read 150-cycle Illumina NextSeq 550 flow cell was used to sequence each immunoSEQ 96-well plate. As for the original processing: Because the immunoSEQ output held only junctional sequences and lacked quality scores, the filtering could not match the filtering applied to full-length reads. Sequences were annotated with PyIR, a Python wrapper for IgBLAST v1.9, using IMGT germline references to assign V/J genes and CDR3. Reads were removed for weak V/J assignments (E-value above 1e-6), missing CDR3, stop codons, out-of-frame junctions, or ambiguous translated residues. V3J clonotypes were defined by identical inferred V gene, J gene, and CDR3 amino acid sequence. The percentage overlap between two repertoires was calculated by dividing the number of shared unique clonotypes by the size of the smaller repertoire. Three approaches were used to assess repertoire richness: RTK rarefaction, the Chao1 estimator, and Recon v2.1 estimates of unobserved clonotypes. OLGA was used to compute generation probabilities for all TCRbeta clonotypes that the gDNA method yielded from a handful of donors. As stored in TCRdb, this immuneACCESS dataset retains in-frame rearrangements with V and J assigned. A fraction of the clones does not appear; measured against another copy, unresolved V genes explain less than half of the discrepancy, and the remainder lacks a known reason. V, J and clone size were drawn from that table, and D and trimming were deduced from the DNA. For this sample there are a few million clones; 92% appear just once. Around 0.35% of the sample comes from the top ten.

This sample is part of a study of shared clonotypes between healthy human individuals (dated by TCRdb to about 2020). For the study in its entirety: The cohort included a few men and a couple of women between 18 and 49 years of age. To increase sequencing depth and limit assay-specific biases, TCR repertoire library preparation and sequencing were carried out by different laboratories using diverse techniques. Blood TCR repertoires of five healthy adults were deeply sequenced to estimate repertoire size and the extent of clonotype sharing between individuals. Per donor, three plates each were used for CD4 naive and CD4 memory, two for CD8 naive, and one for CD8 memory. Each donor's leukapheresis produced roughly between roughly 0.85 and 9.5 billion PBMCs. General findings and caveats noted by the study authors: Larger estimated clonotype richness was generally found for naive subsets than for memory subsets. The small number of donors limited the genetic and exposure-history diversity represented. Rarefaction of sorted-subset datasets indicated incomplete sequencing despite the large sequencing depth. Pairwise subsampling indicated that sequencing depth was expected to affect the degree of clonotype sharing among donors. Sampling was restricted to blood, and TCR repertoires in tissue are likely to differ from TCR repertoires in blood. Compared with non-shared clonotypes, clonotypes shared by all four sorted-subset donors had higher generation probabilities. Sharing across a few donors was observed for about 5% of naive CD4, under 4% of naive CD8, 2% to 2.5% of memory CD4, and around 0.4% of memory CD8 clonotypes.

Donors were healthy HIV-negative adults with no recently reported acute infections or vaccinations. Every donor was a Caucasian adult living in Nashville, Tennessee, USA. CD4+ T cells were enriched by magnetic negative selection, after which naive cells were positively selected on CD45RA and the negative fraction was taken as the memory subset. Blood was obtained by leukapheresis, after which PBMCs were separated by Ficoll-Histopaque density gradient centrifugation and cryopreserved in liquid nitrogen vapor phase. Analytical flow cytometry was used to check the purity and quantity of each magnetically sorted T cell population. Genomic DNA was isolated from each sorted fraction and quantified by UV absorbance on a Nanodrop 2000c.

This receptor was obtained from a man aged 18 to 29 in good health. Some clones in this sample may be carry-over from other donors' samples. This chain is built from TRBV27 and TRBJ2-7; no D gene is confidently identified. Material: naive CD4+ T cells from PBMCs. Reading the label with the study, this specimen's cell subset or site is: CD45RA+ positively selected. The bases are TGTGCCAGCAGTTTATGGGGTAGGTCCTACGAGCAGTACTTC. This is translated as CASSLWGRSYEQYF.